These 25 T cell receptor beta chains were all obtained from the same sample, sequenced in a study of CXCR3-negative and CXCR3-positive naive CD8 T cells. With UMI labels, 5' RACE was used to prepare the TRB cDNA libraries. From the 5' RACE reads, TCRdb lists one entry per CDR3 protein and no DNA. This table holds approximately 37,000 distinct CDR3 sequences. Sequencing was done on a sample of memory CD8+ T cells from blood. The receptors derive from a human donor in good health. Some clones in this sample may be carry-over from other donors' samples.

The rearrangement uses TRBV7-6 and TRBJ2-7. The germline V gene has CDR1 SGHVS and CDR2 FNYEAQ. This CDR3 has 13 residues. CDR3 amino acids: CASSLAGVYEQYF. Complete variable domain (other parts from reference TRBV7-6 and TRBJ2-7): GAGVSQSPRYKVTKRGQDVALRCDPISGHVSLYWYRQALGQGPEFLTYFNYEAQQDKSGLPNDRFSAERPEGSISTLTIQRTEQRDSAMYRCASSLAGVYEQYFGPGTRLTVT.

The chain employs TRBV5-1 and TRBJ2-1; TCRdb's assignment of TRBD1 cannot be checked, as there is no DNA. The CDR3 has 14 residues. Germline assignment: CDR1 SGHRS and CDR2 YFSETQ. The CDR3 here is CASSADRLLDEQFF.

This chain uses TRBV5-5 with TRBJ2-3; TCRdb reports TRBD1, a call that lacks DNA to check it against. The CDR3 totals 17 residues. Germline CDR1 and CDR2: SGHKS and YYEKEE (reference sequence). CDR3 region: CASSSTPTTRGSDTQYF.

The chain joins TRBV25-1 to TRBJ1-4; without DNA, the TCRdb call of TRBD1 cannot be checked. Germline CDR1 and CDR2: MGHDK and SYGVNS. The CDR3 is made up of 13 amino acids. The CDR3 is CASSDGTAEKLFF. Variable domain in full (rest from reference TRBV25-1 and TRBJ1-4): EADIYQTPRYLVIGTGKKITLECSQTMGHDKMYWYQQDPGMELHLIHYSYGVNSTEKGDLSSESTVSRIRTEHFPLTLESARPSHTSQYLCASSDGTAEKLFFGSGTQLSVL.

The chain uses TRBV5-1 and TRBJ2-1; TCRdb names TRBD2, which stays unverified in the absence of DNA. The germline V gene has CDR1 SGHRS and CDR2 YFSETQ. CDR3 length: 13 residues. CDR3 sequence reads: CASRGPHGDEQFF.

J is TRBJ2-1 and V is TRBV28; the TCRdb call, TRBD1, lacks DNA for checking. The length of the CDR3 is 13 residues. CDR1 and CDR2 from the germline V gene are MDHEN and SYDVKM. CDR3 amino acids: CASRRLPYNEQFF.

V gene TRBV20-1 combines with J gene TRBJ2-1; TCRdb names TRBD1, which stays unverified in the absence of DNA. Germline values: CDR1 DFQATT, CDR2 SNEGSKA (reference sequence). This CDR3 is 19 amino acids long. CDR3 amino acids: CSAREVRVTAGTTHDEQFF.

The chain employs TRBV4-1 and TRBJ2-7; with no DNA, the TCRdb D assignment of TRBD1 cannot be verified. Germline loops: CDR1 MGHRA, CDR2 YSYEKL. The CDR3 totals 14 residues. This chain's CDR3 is CASSSRQGDYEQYF.

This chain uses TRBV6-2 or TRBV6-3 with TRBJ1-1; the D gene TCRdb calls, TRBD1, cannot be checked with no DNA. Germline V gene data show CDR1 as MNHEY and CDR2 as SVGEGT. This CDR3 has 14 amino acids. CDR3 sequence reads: CASSFVRRDTEAFF.

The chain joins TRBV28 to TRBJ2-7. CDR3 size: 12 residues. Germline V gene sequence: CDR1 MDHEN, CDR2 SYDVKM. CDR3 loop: CASSLRPYEQYF.

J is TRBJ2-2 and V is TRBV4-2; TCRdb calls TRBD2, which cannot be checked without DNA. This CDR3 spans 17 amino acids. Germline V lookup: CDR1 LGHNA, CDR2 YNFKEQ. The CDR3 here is CASSQASGPSRTGELFF.

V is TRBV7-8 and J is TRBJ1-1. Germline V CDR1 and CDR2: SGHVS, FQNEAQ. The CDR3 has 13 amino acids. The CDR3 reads CASSFSYGHEAFF.

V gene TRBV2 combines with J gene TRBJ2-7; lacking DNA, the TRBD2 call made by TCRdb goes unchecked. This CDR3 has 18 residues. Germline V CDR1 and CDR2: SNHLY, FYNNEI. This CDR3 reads CASSEGVAGGQIAYEQYF.

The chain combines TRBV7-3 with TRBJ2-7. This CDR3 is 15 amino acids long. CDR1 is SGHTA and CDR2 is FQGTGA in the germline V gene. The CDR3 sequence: CASSPWQGYLNEQYF.

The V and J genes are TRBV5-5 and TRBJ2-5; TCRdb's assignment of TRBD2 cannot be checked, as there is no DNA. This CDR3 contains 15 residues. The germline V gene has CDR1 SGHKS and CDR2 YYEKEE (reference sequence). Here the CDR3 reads CASSLELASGETQYF.

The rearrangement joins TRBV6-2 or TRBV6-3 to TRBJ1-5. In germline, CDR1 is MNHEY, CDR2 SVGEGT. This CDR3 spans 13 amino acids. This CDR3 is CASKDNVNQPKHF.

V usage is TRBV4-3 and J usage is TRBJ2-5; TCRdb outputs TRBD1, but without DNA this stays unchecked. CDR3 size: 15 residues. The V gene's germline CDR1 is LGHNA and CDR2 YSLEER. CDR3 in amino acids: CASSTNRGGGETQYF.

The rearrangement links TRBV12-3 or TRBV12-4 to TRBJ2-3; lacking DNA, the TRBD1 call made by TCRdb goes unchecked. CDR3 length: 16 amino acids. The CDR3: CASSPFGQGRTDTQYF.

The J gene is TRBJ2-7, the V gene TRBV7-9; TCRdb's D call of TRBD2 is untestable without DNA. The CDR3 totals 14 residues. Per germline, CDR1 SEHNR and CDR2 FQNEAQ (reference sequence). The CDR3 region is CASSQSGGLGEQYF.

The CDR3 reads CSARDLVEEHYEQYF. J is TRBJ2-7 and V is TRBV20-1; TCRdb designates TRBD2, a call that cannot be tested without DNA. CDR3 length: 15 residues. CDR1 is DFQATT and CDR2 is SNEGSKA in the germline V gene (reference sequence).

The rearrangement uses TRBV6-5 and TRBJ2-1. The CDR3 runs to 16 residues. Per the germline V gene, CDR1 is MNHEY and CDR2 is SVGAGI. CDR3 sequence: CASSYSFRDPDNEQFF.

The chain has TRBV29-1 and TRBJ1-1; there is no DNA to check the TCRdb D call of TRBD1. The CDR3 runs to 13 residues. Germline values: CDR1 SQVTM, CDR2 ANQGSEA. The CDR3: CSVDEGARGEAFF.

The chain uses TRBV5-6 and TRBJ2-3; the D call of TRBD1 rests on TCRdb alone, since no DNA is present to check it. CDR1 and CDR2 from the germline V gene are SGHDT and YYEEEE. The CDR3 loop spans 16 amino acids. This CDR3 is CASRPPGQIDTDTQYF. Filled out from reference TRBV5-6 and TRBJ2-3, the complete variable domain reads DAGVTQSPTHLIKTRGQQVTLRCSPKSGHDTVSWYQQALGQGPQFIFQYYEEEERQRGNFPDRFSGHQFPNYSSELNVNALLLGDSALYLCASRPPGQIDTDTQYFGPGTRLTVL.

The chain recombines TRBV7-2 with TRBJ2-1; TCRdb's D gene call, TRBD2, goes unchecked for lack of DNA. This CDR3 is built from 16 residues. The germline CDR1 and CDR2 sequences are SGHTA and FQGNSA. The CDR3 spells CASSLEIDPRNNEQFF. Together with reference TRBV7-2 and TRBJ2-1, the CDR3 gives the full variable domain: GAGVSQSPSNKVTEKGKDVELRCDPISGHTALYWYRQSLGQGLEFLIYFQGNSAPDKSGLPSDRFSAERTGGSVSTLTIQRTQQEDSAVYLCASSLEIDPRNNEQFFGPGTRLTVL.

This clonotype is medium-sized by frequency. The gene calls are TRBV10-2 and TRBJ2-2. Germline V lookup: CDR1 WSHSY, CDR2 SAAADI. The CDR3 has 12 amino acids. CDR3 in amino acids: CASGEGAGELFF.